These 8 T cell receptor beta chains originate from one sample sequenced in a study of PD-1 blockade in classical Hodgkin lymphoma. Each patient's relapse followed autologous stem cell transplantation, and brentuximab vedotin exposure varied. Sequencing used immunoSEQ multiplex PCR; TCRdb keeps in-frame clones, though not all of them. The sample includes about 36,000 clones, around 70% of them seen just once. The sample here was peripheral blood mononuclear cells (PBMCs), taken before the second cycle of nivolumab. These receptors all come from a human donor with classical Hodgkin lymphoma.

The rearrangement uses TRBV2 and TRBJ2-2, with 10 nucleotides matching TRBD2. V gave up 5 bases and J gave up 6 bases; unmatched junction bases: 6. The germline V gene encodes CDR1 SNHLY and CDR2 FYNNEI. This CDR3 is 15 amino acids long. In nucleotides, the CDR3 is TGTGCCAGCAGTACTAGCGGGACCGTTCCCGGGGAGCTGTTTTTT. Amino acid sequence: CASSTSGTVPGELFF.

This sequence joins TRBV4-2 and TRBJ2-5; D might be TRBD1 or TRBD2, each matching 6 bases. The V end lost 1 base, the J end lost 5 bases, and 11 bases lay between the germline ends. This CDR3 has 14 residues. Germline V gene lookup returns CDR1 LGHNA and CDR2 YNFKEQ. The CDR3 DNA is TGTGCCAGCAGCCAAGGTGCCGGGGGCGAGACCCAGTACTTC. Translation: CASSQGAGGETQYF.

The CDR3, as DNA: TGTGCCAGCAGTGACAGGGGGCTCGGGCAGCCCCAGCATTTT. It is translated as CASSDRGLGQPQHF. The V call is TRBV6-6, the J call TRBJ1-5, with 10 bases lining up with TRBD1. V trimming: 5 bases; J trimming: 7 bases; junction bases outside the gene matches: 5. CDR3 size: 14 residues. The germline CDR1 and CDR2 sequences are MNHNY and SVGAGI (reference sequence).

This clone turned up a few times. The rearrangement links TRBV2 to TRBJ2-7; 11 bases line up with TRBD2. V dropped 5 bases and J dropped 4; count of bases not matched to a gene: 16. There are 18 residues in the CDR3. The V gene's germline CDR1 is SNHLY and CDR2 FYNNEI. CDR3 amino acids: CASSQDVASGRIKYEQYF. CDR3 in DNA: TGTGCCAGCAGTCAAGATGTGGCTAGCGGGAGGATCAAATACGAGCAGTACTTC.

This clone came up a few times. CDR3 DNA sequence: TGTGCCAGCAGCTCATTTGGGGGGAACACTGAAGCTTTCTTT. It yields the protein CASSSFGGNTEAFF. The chain combines TRBV7-2 with TRBJ1-1, with a tentative D call TRBD1 (5 bases). The germline gives CDR1 SGHTA, CDR2 FQGNSA. V was pared by 4 bases and J by 1 base, with 10 bases between. This CDR3 is 14 amino acids long.

About this clone: Other DNA sequences of this sample code for an identical CDR3. V gene TRBV28 combines with J gene TRBJ2-7; no clear D. The V gene lost 2 bases and the J gene lost 1 base, with 9 bases spanning the gap. The germline V gene has CDR1 MDHEN and CDR2 SYDVKM. The CDR3 has 14 residues. CDR3 protein: CASSLVGASYEQYF. CDR3 bases: TGTGCCAGCAGTTTAGTTGGCGCATCCTACGAGCAGTACTTC.

The CDR3, as DNA: TGTGCCAGCAGCGCGACAGTTGGCAATCAGCCCCAGCATTTT. This sequence encodes CASSATVGNQPQHF. The gene calls are TRBV7-2 and TRBJ1-5; D might be TRBD1 (5 bases). Germline loops: CDR1 SGHTA, CDR2 FQGNSA. The CDR3 totals 14 residues. The V gene lost 5 bases and the J gene lost 2 bases, with 10 bases spanning the gap.

In its sample, this clone was seen a few times. This chain connects TRBV7-7 to TRBJ2-3, with D maybe TRBD1 (5 bases). CDR3 length: 15 amino acids. V lost 5 bases and J lost 2, with 14 bases in between. Germline V gene data show CDR1 as SSHAT and CDR2 as FNYEAQ (reference sequence). CDR3 nucleotides: TGTGCCAGCAGCCAGGGAAACAGTCACACAGATACGCAGTATTTT. Its protein product is CASSQGNSHTDTQYF.